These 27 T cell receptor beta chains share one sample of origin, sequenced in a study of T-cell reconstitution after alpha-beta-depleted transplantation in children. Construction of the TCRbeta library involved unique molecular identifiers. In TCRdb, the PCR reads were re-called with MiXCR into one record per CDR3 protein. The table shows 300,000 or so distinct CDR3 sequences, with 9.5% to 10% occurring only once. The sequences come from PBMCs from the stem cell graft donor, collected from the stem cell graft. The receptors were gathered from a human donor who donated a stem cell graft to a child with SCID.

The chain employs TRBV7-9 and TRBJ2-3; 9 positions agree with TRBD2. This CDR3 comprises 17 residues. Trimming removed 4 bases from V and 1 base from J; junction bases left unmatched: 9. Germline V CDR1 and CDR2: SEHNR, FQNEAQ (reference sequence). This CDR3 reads CASSSNRAGGRTDTQYF. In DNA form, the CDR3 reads TGTGCCAGCAGCTCTAACCGAGCGGGGGGACGCACAGATACGCAGTATTTT.

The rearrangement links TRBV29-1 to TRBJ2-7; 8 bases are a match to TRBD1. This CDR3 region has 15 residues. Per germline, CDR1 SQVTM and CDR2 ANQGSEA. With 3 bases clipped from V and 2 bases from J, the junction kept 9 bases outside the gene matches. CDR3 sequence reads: CSVDTSGTGTYEQYF. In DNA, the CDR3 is TGCAGCGTTGATACGTCCGGGACAGGAACCTACGAGCAGTACTTC.

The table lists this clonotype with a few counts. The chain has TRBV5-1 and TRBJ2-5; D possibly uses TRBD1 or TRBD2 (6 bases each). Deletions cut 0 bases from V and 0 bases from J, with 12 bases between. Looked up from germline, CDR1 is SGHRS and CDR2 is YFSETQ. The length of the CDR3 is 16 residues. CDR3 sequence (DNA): TGCGCCAGCAGCTTGGGGAGGGGGACGTACCAAGAGACCCAGTACTTC. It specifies CASSLGRGTYQETQYF.

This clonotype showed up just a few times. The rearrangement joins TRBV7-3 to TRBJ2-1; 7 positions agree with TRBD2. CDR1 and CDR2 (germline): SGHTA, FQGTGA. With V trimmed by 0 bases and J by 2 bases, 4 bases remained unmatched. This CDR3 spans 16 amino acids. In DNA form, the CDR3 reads TGTGCCAGCAGCTTAACATCTAGCGGAACCTACAATGAGCAGTTCTTC. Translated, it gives CASSLTSSGTYNEQFF.

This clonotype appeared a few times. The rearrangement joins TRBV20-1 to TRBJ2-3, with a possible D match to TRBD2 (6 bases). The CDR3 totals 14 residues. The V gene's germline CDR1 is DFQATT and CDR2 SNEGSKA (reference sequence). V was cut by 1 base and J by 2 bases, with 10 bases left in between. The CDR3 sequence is CSARAGEITDTQYF. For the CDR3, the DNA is TGCAGTGCTAGAGCGGGGGAAATCACAGATACGCAGTATTTT.

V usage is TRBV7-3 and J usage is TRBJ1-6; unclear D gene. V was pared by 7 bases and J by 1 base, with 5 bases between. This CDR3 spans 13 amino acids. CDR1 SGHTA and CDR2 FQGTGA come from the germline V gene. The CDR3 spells CASTRSYNSPLHF. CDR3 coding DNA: TGTGCCAGCACCCGGTCCTATAATTCACCCCTCCACTTT.

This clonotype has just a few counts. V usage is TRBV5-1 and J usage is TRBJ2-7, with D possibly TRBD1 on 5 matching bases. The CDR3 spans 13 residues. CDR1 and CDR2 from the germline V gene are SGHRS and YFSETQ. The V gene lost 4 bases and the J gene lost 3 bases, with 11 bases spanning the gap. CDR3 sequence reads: CASSKNQGYEQYF. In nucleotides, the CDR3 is TGCGCCAGCAGCAAAAACCAGGGCTACGAGCAGTACTTC.

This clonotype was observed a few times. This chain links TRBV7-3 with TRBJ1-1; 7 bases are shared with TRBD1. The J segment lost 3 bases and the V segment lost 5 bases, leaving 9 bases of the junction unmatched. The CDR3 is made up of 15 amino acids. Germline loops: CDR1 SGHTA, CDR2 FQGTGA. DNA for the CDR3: TGTGCCAGCAGCCTTCGACAGGGAGGGGACACTGAAGCTTTCTTT. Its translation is CASSLRQGGDTEAFF.

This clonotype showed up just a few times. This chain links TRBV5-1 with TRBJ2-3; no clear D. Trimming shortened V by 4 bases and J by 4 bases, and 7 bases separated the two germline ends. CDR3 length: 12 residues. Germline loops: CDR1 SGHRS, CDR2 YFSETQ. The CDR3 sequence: CASSPPSDTQYF. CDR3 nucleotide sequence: TGCGCCAGCAGCCCTCCATCAGATACGCAGTATTTT.

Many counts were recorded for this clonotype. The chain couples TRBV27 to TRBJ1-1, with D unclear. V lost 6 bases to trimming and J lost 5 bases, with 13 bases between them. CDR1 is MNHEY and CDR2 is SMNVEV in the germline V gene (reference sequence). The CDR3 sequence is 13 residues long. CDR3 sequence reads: CASRILKTTEAFF. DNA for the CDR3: TGTGCCAGCAGGATTCTTAAGACTACTGAAGCTTTCTTT.

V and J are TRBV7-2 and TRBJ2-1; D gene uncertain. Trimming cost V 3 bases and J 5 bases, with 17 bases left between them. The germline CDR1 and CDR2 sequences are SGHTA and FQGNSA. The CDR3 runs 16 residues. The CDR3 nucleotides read TGTGCCAGCAGCTTGGGCTGGGGTAGAAGGAACAATGAGCAGTTCTTC. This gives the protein CASSLGWGRRNNEQFF. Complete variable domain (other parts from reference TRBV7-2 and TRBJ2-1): GAGVSQSPSNKVTEKGKDVELRCDPISGHTALYWYRQSLGQGLEFLIYFQGNSAPDKSGLPSDRFSAERTGGSVSTLTIQRTQQEDSAVYLCASSLGWGRRNNEQFFGPGTRLTVL.

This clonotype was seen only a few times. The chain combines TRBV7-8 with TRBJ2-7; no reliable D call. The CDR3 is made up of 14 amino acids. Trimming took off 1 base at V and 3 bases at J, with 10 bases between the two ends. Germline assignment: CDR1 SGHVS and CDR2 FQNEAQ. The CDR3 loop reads CASSLGIQNYEQYF. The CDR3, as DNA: TGTGCCAGCAGCTTAGGGATCCAGAACTACGAGCAGTACTTC.

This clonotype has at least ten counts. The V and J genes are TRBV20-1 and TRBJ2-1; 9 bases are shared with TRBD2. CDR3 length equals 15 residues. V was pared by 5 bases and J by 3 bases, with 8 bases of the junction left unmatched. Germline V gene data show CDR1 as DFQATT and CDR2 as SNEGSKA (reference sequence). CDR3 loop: CSAPNAGGVYNEQFF. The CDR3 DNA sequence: TGCAGTGCTCCGAATGCGGGGGGGGTCTACAATGAGCAGTTCTTC.

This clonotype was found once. The CDR3 bases are TGTGCCAGCAGGACTACTAGCGGGGGGGCCGATGAGCAGTTCTTC. Its translation is CASRTTSGGADEQFF. The gene calls are TRBV7-2 and TRBJ2-1, with 13 nucleotides matching TRBD2. After removal of 6 bases from V and 8 bases from J, the junction contained 7 bases not matched to a gene. This CDR3 region has 15 residues. In germline, CDR1 is SGHTA, CDR2 FQGNSA.

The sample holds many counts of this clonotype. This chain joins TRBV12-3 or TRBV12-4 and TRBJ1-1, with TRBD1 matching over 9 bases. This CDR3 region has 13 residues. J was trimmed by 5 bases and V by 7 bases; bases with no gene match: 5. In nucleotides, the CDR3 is TGTGCCAGCACCATGACAGGGGGAACTGAAGCTTTCTTT. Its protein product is CASTMTGGTEAFF.

CDR3 region: CASSKQGVYEQYF. Written as DNA, the CDR3 is TGCGCCAGCAGTAAACAGGGAGTCTACGAGCAGTACTTC. The genes are TRBV10-2 and TRBJ2-7, with D perhaps matching TRBD1 (6 bases). Germline CDR1 WSHSY, CDR2 SAAADI. The CDR3 loop spans 13 amino acids. V lost 5 bases and J 3 bases, leaving 11 bases between the germline ends.

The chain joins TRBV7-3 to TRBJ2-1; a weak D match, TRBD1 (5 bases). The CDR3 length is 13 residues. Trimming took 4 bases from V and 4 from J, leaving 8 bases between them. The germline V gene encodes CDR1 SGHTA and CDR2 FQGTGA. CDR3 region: CASSSTEYNEQFF. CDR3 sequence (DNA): TGTGCCAGCAGCTCGACAGAGTACAATGAGCAGTTCTTC.

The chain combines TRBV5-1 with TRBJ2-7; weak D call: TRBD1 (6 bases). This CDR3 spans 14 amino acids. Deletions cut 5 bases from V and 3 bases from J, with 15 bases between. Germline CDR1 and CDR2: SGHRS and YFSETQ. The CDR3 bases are TGCGCCAGCAGAGGGGGAGTCGATCGCTACGAGCAGTACTTC. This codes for CASRGGVDRYEQYF.

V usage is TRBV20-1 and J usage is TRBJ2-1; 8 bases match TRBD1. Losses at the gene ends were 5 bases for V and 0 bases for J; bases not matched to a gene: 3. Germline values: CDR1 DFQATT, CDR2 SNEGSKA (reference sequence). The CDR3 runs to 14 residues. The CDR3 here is CSAGQGVSYNEQFF. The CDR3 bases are TGCAGTGCTGGACAGGGTGTCTCCTACAATGAGCAGTTCTTC.

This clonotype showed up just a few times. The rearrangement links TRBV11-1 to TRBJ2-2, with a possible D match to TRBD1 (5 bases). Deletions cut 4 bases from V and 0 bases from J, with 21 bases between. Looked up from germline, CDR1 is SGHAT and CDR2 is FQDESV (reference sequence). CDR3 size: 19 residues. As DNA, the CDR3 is TGTGCCAGCAGCTCATCTCACAGGACGGCAGTCGCGAACACCGGGGAGCTGTTTTTT. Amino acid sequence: CASSSSHRTAVANTGELFF.

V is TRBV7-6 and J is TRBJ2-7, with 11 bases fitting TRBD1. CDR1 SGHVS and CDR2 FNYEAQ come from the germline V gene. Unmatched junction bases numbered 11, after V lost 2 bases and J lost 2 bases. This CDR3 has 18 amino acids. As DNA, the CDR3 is TGTGCCAGCAGCTTAATTGGGACAGGGGGATCCTCAACCTACGAGCAGTACTTC. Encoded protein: CASSLIGTGGSSTYEQYF. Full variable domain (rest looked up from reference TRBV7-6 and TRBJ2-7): GAGVSQSPRYKVTKRGQDVALRCDPISGHVSLYWYRQALGQGPEFLTYFNYEAQQDKSGLPNDRFSAERPEGSISTLTIQRTEQRDSAMYRCASSLIGTGGSSTYEQYFGPGTRLTVT.

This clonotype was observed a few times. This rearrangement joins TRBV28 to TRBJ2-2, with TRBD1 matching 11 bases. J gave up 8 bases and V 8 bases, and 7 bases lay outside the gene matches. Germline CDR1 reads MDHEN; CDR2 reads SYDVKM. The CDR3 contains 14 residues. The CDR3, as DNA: TGTGCCAGCCGGGACAGGGGGTTCTCTGGGGAGCTGTTTTTT. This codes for CASRDRGFSGELFF.

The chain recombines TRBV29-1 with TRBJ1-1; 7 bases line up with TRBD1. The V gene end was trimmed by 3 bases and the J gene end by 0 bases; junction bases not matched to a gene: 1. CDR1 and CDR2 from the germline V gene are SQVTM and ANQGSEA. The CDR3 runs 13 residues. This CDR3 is CSVEGQLNTEAFF. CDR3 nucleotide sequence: TGCAGCGTTGAGGGACAGCTGAACACTGAAGCTTTCTTT.

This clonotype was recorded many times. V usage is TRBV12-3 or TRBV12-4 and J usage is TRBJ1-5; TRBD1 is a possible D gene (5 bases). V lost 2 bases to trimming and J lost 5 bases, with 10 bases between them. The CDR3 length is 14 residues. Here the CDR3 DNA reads TGTGCCAGCAGTTTACAAGGGGTACATCAGCCCCAGCATTTT. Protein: CASSLQGVHQPQHF.

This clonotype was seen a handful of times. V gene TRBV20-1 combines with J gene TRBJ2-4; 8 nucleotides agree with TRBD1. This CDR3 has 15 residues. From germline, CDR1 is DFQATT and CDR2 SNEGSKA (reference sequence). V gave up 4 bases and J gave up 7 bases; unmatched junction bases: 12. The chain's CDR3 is CSANNMAGGMNIQYF. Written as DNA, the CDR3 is TGCAGTGCTAATAATATGGCAGGGGGCATGAACATTCAGTACTTC.

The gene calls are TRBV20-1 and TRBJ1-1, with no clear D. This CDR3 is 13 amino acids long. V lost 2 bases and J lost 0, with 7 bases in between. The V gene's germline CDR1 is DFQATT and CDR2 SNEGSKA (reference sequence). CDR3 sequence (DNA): TGCAGTGCTAGACCATACATGAACACTGAAGCTTTCTTT. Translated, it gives CSARPYMNTEAFF.

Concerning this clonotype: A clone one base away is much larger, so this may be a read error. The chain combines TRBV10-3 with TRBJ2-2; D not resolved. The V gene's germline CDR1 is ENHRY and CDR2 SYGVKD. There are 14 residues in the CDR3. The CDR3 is CAIRGYPNTWELFF. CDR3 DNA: TGTGCCATCAGGGGGTACCCGAACACCTGGGAGCTGTTTTTT.